This T cell receptor (beta chain) comes out of a study of CD8+ T cells in alopecia areata (dated by TCRdb to 2016 to 2018). General notes on the study: The treated patients took part in an open-label pilot trial in which moderate-to-severe alopecia areata was treated with oral tofacitinib at 5 to 10 mg twice daily. Patients stayed on tofacitinib for 6 to 18 months and then had 6 months of follow-up off drug so that delayed response and recurrence could be assessed. For the treated patients, the SALT score, which quantifies what percentage of scalp surface area is affected, served as the measure of disease severity. The study used high-throughput TCRbeta sequencing to examine T cell clonal expansion in alopecia areata, in both the C3H/HeJ mouse model and human patients. Scalp tissue and sorted CD4+ and CD8+ peripheral blood T cells from patchy and totalis/universalis alopecia areata patients and from healthy controls were covered by human TCRbeta sequencing. Biopsies were taken from tofacitinib-treated patients at baseline and at 4 and 24 weeks of treatment, and a later scalp biopsy was taken in several of the tofacitinib-treated patients. Clonality in the scalp was compared among normal scalp (n=4), patchy alopecia areata scalp (n=8), and alopecia totalis/universalis scalp (n=8). The RNA source kit depended on sample type: the PAXgene miRNA kit for fixed scalp, the miRNeasy kit for PBMCs, and the RNeasy kit for mouse skin. TCRbeta CDR3 regions were amplified by immunoSEQ multiplex PCR using 35 Vbeta forward and 13 Jbeta reverse primers. On the study overall, not on this receptor specifically: During tofacitinib treatment, many expanded lesional clones remained in scalp and blood, and this persistence may partly explain relapse after treatment is stopped. Compared with normal scalp, lesional scalp had higher clonality and more expanded CD8+ clones, particularly in alopecia totalis/universalis, a pattern that suggests antigenic drive. The treated cohort was small, with a single nonresponder, so links between baseline CD8+ expansion and response need larger studies. Scalp TCR repertoire analysis is complicated because resident alphabeta T cells in normal human skin are also sequenced, whereas mouse skin is dominated by gammadelta T cells. Shared TCR sequences between patients were less evident than in mice, which may be partly attributable to HLA diversity in the patient population. Tofacitinib significantly decreased scalp clonality and the number of expanded CD8+ clones among the top 100 scalp clones.

A word on this clone: No cognate antigen has been identified for it. No much larger clone exists at a distance of one base, and base qualities are not known.

Library preparation was by the immunoSEQ multiplex PCR assay. RNA was extracted from all samples and reverse transcribed into cDNA, which served as template for TCR sequencing. SuperScript III was used to make first-strand cDNA, primed with a 2:1 mix of oligo-dT and random hexamers. A synthetic immune receptor repertoire was used to measure amplification bias, and any remaining bias was corrected computationally. For the original study's pipeline: Raw reads were preprocessed to remove errors, and CDR3 was defined according to IMGT conventions as the region from the conserved cysteine to phenylalanine. To get clonality, Shannon entropy was normalized by log2 of the number of productive unique TCRs and the result was subtracted from 1. Scalp TCRbeta sequences were cross-referenced with sorted blood CD4 and CD8 repertoires so that the CD4 or CD8 identity of scalp clones could be inferred. Imported from immuneACCESS, the table was reduced by TCRdb to in-frame sequences with V and J called. These copies leave out some clones; in studies compared against another copy, an unresolved V gene accounts for under half, and the cause of the remainder is not known. The D gene and trimming were derived from the DNA, and the V and J assignments and clone size from that table. Across this sample there are 130,000 to 150,000 clones, with around 82% seen only once. The ten most abundant clones make up around 25% of the sample.

This specimen's time point label, per the study, means: around 29 days on oral tofacitinib. This sample's treatment or condition label indicates: oral pan-JAK inhibitor, 5-10 mg twice daily. Lesional scalp punch biopsies and peripheral blood were obtained from alopecia areata patients. PBMCs were separated by density centrifugation and stained for CD3, CD4 and CD8, after which CD4+ and CD8+ T cells were sorted on a FACSAria. The germline V gene (reference sequence) gives CDR1 as SEHNR and CDR2 as FQNEAQ. The CDR3, cysteine through phenylalanine, is 15 amino acids long. Only CDR3 DNA is held: 45 bases, read in frame from base 1. A distance of 20 bases separates the germline ends of V and J, which lose 4 bases and 8 bases respectively.

This TCR came from a human donor with alopecia areata. The receptor chain draws on TRBV7-9 and TRBJ1-2; 5 matching bases give a weak D call of TRBD1. The specimen was CD8+ T cells sorted from blood, collected at week 4, from a patient treated with tofacitinib. The CDR3 has the sequence CASSSPEASGGGYTF. Here is the DNA: TGTGCCAGCAGCTCCCCCGAGGCAAGCGGGGGAGGCTACACCTTC. The CDR3, completed at both ends by the reference TRBV7-9 and TRBJ1-2 genes, gives the full variable domain DTGVSQNPRHKITKRGQNVTFRCDPISEHNRLYWYRQTLGQGPEFLTYFQNEAQLEKSRLLSDRFSAERPKGSFSTLEIQRTEQGDSAMYLCASSSPEASGGGYTFGSGTRLTVV.